Following are 7 T cell receptor beta chains from one sample sequenced in a study of cytomegalovirus exposure and HLA in healthy donors. Amplification used 60 Vbeta primers and 13 Jbeta primers. The assay was immunoSEQ multiplex PCR, and TCRdb's table has in-frame clones only and misses some. The repertoire holds around 180,000 clones, approximately 88% seen once, with 0.26% in the top ten. Specimen: PBMCs. Source of these receptors: a boy younger than 18 in good health and CMV-seronegative.

The rearrangement uses TRBV7-2 and TRBJ2-5; 15 nucleotides agree with TRBD2. CDR1 and CDR2 from the germline V gene are SGHTA and FQGNSA. CDR3 length equals 16 residues. With V trimmed by 3 bases and J by 2 bases, 1 base remained unmatched. CDR3 nucleotide sequence: TGTGCCAGCAGCTTCGGACTAGCGGGGGGGCAAGAGACCCAGTACTTC. As protein: CASSFGLAGGQETQYF.

V is TRBV30 and J is TRBJ1-2; no clear D. Germline CDR1 GTSNPN, CDR2 SVGIG (reference sequence). This CDR3 has 15 amino acids. V was trimmed by 2 bases and J by 7 bases, leaving 20 bases between them. CDR3 DNA: TGTGCCTGGAGTCTAAGCTCCCCGGCCCCGGGTGGCTACACCTTC. Protein product: CAWSLSSPAPGGYTF.

Written as DNA, the CDR3 is TGCAGCGCCAGGGCGGGACAGGGCTCTGGAAACACCATATATTTT. Translation: CSARAGQGSGNTIYF. V is TRBV29-1 and J is TRBJ1-3, with 9 bases aligning to TRBD1. The CDR3 consists of 15 residues. Germline V gives CDR1 SQVTM, CDR2 ANQGSEA. With V trimmed by 7 bases and J by 0 bases, 7 bases remained unmatched.

This sequence joins TRBV9 and TRBJ2-1; 11 nucleotides align to TRBD2. Germline-derived CDR1 and CDR2 are SGDLS and YYNGEE. V lost 4 bases, J lost 5 bases, and 14 bases stayed unmatched. The length of the CDR3 is 18 residues. The CDR3 loop reads CASSPHHPTSGDNNEQFF. DNA of the CDR3: TGTGCCAGCAGCCCCCACCACCCGACTAGCGGGGACAACAATGAGCAGTTCTTC. Full variable domain (rest looked up from reference TRBV9 and TRBJ2-1): DSGVTQTPKHLITATGQRVTLRCSPRSGDLSVYWYQQSLDQGLQFLIQYYNGEERAKGNILERFSAQQFPDLHSELNLSSLELGDSALYFCASSPHHPTSGDNNEQFFGPGTRLTVL.

The chain is built from TRBV5-4 and TRBJ2-5; 7 nucleotides match TRBD1. The CDR3 covers 14 residues. The trim removed 4 bases at V and 3 bases at J, leaving 6 bases unmatched. Germline CDR1 and CDR2: SGHNT and YYREEE (reference sequence). The CDR3 sequence is CASSTRDSEETQYF. In DNA, the CDR3 is TGTGCCAGCAGCACTAGGGACAGCGAAGAGACCCAGTACTTC.

The rearrangement uses TRBV7-3 and TRBJ2-2, with 10 nucleotides matching TRBD2. The CDR3 runs 14 residues. The germline V gene encodes CDR1 SGHTA and CDR2 FQGTGA. V was pared by 2 bases and J by 9 bases, with 3 bases of the junction left unmatched. In DNA form, the CDR3 reads TGTGCCAGCAGCTTAGAGCGGGGGGGCCGGGAGCTGTTTTTT. It yields the protein CASSLERGGRELFF.

The chain is built from TRBV30 and TRBJ2-4; 10 positions agree with TRBD1. Trimming at V came to 0 bases and at J to 7 bases, leaving 9 bases not matched to a gene. Germline V lookup: CDR1 GTSNPN, CDR2 SVGIG (reference sequence). CDR3 length equals 16 residues. The CDR3 protein is CAWSVRVRGQGNIQYF. CDR3 DNA: TGTGCCTGGAGTGTACGGGTGCGGGGACAGGGGAACATTCAGTACTTC.